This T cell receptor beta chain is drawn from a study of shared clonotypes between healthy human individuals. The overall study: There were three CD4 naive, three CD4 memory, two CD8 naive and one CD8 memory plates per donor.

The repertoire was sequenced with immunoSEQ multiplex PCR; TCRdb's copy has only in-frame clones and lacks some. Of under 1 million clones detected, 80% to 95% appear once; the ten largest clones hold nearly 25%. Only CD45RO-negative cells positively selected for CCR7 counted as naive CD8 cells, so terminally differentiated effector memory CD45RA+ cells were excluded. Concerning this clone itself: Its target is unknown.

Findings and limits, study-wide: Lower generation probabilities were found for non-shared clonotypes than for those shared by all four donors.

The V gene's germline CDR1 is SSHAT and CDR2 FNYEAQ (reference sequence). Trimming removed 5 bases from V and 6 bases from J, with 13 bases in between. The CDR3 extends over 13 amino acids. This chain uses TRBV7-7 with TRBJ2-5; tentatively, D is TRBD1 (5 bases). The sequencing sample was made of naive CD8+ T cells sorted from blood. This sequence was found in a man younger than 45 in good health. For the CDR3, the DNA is TGTGCCAGCAGCCAAGGGGCCAAAAAGACCCAGTACTTC. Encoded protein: CASSQGAKKTQYF. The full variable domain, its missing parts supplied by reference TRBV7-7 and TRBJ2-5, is GAGVSQSPRYKVTKRGQDVTLRCDPISSHATLYWYQQALGQGPEFLTYFNYEAQPDKSGLPSDRFSAERPEGSISTLTIQRTEQRDSAMYRCASSQGAKKTQYFGPGTRLLVL.